One sample yielded the 10 T cell receptor beta chains listed below, sequenced in a study of glioma-infiltrating T cells after dendritic cell vaccination. Sequenced by immunoSEQ multiplex PCR; TCRdb stores in-frame clones only, minus some. The sample lists about 92,000 clones, 85% to 90% occurring once. This specimen was blood, taken before dendritic cell vaccination. These receptors were collected from a human donor with glioblastoma.

The gene calls are TRBV7-8 and TRBJ1-1; D not certain. The germline V gene encodes CDR1 SGHVS and CDR2 FQNEAQ. V lost 2 bases to trimming and J lost 0 bases, with 7 bases between them. There are 14 residues in the CDR3. The CDR3 DNA reads as TGTGCCAGCAGCTTAAATGTATTGAACACTGAAGCTTTCTTT. Residues: CASSLNVLNTEAFF.

The chain uses TRBV7-9 and TRBJ2-7; TRBD2 might be the D (6 bases). CDR3 length: 13 residues. Per the germline V gene, CDR1 is SEHNR and CDR2 is FQNEAQ (reference sequence). V lost 5 bases to trimming and J lost 5 bases, with 13 bases between them. The CDR3 spells CASSALGGDEQYF. The CDR3 coding sequence is TGTGCCAGCAGCGCCTTGGGGGGTGACGAGCAGTACTTC.

This clone was seen a few times. The chain carries TRBV7-2 and TRBJ2-7; maybe TRBD2 (5 bases). Germline-derived CDR1 and CDR2 are SGHTA and FQGNSA. This CDR3 spans 15 amino acids. Trimming shortened V by 5 bases and J by 2 bases, and 16 bases separated the two germline ends. For the CDR3, the DNA is TGTGCCAGCAGCGTAGGAGGATCGGCTGCCTACGAGCAGTACTTC. It encodes CASSVGGSAAYEQYF.

V and J are TRBV10-2 and TRBJ1-1; 11 bases line up with TRBD1. Germline V CDR1 and CDR2: WSHSY, SAAADI. CDR3 size: 16 residues. The V and J ends lost 2 bases and 4 bases, in that order; junction bases with no gene match: 6. The CDR3 DNA sequence: TGCGCCAGCAGTGAGACAACCGGGACAGGGGGCACTGAAGCTTTCTTT. Translation gives CASSETTGTGGTEAFF.

The V and J genes are TRBV9 and TRBJ2-7; 7 nucleotides match TRBD2. V lost 0 bases to trimming and J lost 5 bases; unmatched junction nucleotides: 5. The length of the CDR3 is 14 residues. CDR1 is SGDLS, CDR2 YYNGEE, per germline. In nucleotides, the CDR3 is TGTGCCAGCAGCGTAGGGGGAGGGCCAAACGAGCAGTACTTC. It codes for CASSVGGGPNEQYF.

V and J are TRBV6-5 and TRBJ2-7; TRBD1 agrees at 7 bases. Trimming removed 6 bases from V and 10 bases from J; junction bases left unmatched: 9. CDR3 length: 12 residues. The germline V gene encodes CDR1 MNHEY and CDR2 SVGAGI. CDR3 DNA sequence: TGTGCCAGCAGCCTGGACAGGATCACTCAGTACTTC. This encodes CASSLDRITQYF.

The chain couples TRBV7-9 to TRBJ2-7, with 11 bases fitting TRBD1. J lost 3 bases, V lost 2 bases, and 6 bases had no gene match. The CDR3 extends over 16 amino acids. Germline values: CDR1 SEHNR, CDR2 FQNEAQ (reference sequence). As DNA, the CDR3 is TGTGCCAGCAGCTTATCTCGGGACAGGGGGTTCTACGAGCAGTACTTC. It translates to CASSLSRDRGFYEQYF. Full variable domain (rest looked up from reference TRBV7-9 and TRBJ2-7): DTGVSQNPRHKITKRGQNVTFRCDPISEHNRLYWYRQTLGQGPEFLTYFQNEAQLEKSRLLSDRFSAERPKGSFSTLEIQRTEQGDSAMYLCASSLSRDRGFYEQYFGPGTRLTVT.

The chain combines TRBV29-1 with TRBJ2-1; 7 bases map to TRBD1. This CDR3 is built from 14 residues. V was clipped by 0 bases and J by 8 bases; unmatched bases: 7. Germline V gene lookup returns CDR1 SQVTM and CDR2 ANQGSEA. CDR3 amino acids: CSVEDSTGSYEQFF. CDR3 DNA sequence: TGCAGCGTTGAAGATTCGACAGGGTCCTATGAGCAGTTCTTC.

CDR3 nucleotide sequence: TGTGCCAGCTCTGGACAGCAGAGCTCCTACGAGCAGTACTTC. This sequence encodes CASSGQQSSYEQYF. The rearrangement uses TRBV27 and TRBJ2-7, with TRBD1 as a possible D gene (6 bases). Trimming stripped 8 bases from V and 0 bases from J, with 14 bases between. CDR1 MNHEY and CDR2 SMNVEV come from the germline V gene (reference sequence). This CDR3 has 14 residues.

This chain links TRBV5-1 with TRBJ2-3; possible D gene TRBD2, 6 bases. The germline gives CDR1 SGHRS, CDR2 YFSETQ. The V end lost 5 bases, the J end lost 4 bases, and 17 bases lay between the germline ends. CDR3 size: 15 residues. The CDR3 region is CASRVSGGFADTQYF. In DNA form, the CDR3 reads TGCGCCAGCAGGGTCTCTGGAGGGTTCGCAGATACGCAGTATTTT. The whole variable domain, remainder taken from reference TRBV5-1 and TRBJ2-3, is KAGVTQTPRYLIKTRGQQVTLSCSPISGHRSVSWYQQTPGQGLQFLFEYFSETQRNKGNFPGRFSGRQFSNSRSEMNVSTLELGDSALYLCASRVSGGFADTQYFGPGTRLTVL.